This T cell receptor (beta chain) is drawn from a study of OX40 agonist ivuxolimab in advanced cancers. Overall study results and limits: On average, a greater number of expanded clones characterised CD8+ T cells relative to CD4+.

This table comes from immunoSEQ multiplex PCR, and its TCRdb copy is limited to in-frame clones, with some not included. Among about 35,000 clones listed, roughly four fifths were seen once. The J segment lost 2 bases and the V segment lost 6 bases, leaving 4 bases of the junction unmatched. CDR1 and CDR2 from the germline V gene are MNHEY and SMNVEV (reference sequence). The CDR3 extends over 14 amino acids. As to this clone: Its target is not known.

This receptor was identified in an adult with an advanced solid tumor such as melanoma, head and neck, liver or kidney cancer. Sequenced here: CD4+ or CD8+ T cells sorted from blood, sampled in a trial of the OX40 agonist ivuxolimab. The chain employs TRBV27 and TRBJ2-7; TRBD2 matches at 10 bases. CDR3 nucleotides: TGTGCCAGCAGAACGCTAGCGGGGGCCTACGAGCAGTACTTC. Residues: CASRTLAGAYEQYF.